The next 24 T cell receptor beta chains were all read from a single sample in a study of T-cell memory formation after mild COVID-19. One entry per CDR3 protein results from TCRdb running MiXCR on the 5' RACE reads. The sample yields 550,000 to 700,000 distinct CDR3 sequences, approximately 19% seen once. The source material was PBMCs or a T cell subset sorted from them (not recorded which). The receptors stem from an adult woman who had mild COVID-19 (a few samples of this study predate the infection). Cell type and time point are not known.

The sample holds many counts of this clonotype. V and J are TRBV5-1 and TRBJ2-3, with 9 bases fitting TRBD2. The CDR3 consists of 14 residues. Unmatched junction bases numbered 0, after V lost 3 bases and J lost 1 base. In germline, CDR1 is SGHRS, CDR2 YFSETQ. CDR3 sequence: CASSSSGGTDTQYF. The CDR3 DNA reads TGCGCCAGCAGCTCTAGCGGGGGCACAGATACGCAGTATTTT.

V is TRBV6-5 and J is TRBJ1-1; weak D call: TRBD1 (5 bases). The CDR3 contains 21 residues. Trimming shortened V by 0 bases and J by 3 bases, and 29 bases separated the two germline ends. Germline V gene lookup returns CDR1 MNHEY and CDR2 SVGAGI. CDR3 bases: TGTGCCAGCAGTTACTCAGGGGTGGTCAGGGAGGTTCTCTGGAGGGACACTGAAGCTTTCTTT. It encodes CASSYSGVVREVLWRDTEAFF.

This chain uses TRBV24-1 with TRBJ2-1; TRBD1 agrees at 8 bases. Per the germline V gene, CDR1 is KGHDR and CDR2 is SFDVKD. Germline trimming cut 4 bases from V and 12 bases from J; bases unmatched to any gene: 16. This CDR3 contains 16 residues. The CDR3 spells CATSDPRGDRGHGQFF. CDR3 coding DNA: TGTGCCACCAGTGACCCGAGAGGAGACAGGGGACATGGGCAGTTCTTC.

This sequence joins TRBV4-3 and TRBJ2-3; 12 nucleotides match TRBD2. Germline CDR1 and CDR2: LGHNA and YSLEER. There are 16 residues in the CDR3. V shed 3 bases, J shed 1 base, and the junction held 2 bases outside the gene matches. CDR3 sequence reads: CASSHRTSGGTDTQYF. The CDR3 DNA reads TGCGCCAGCAGCCACAGGACTAGCGGGGGCACAGATACGCAGTATTTT.

To note about this clonotype: The final CDR3 position lacks the conserved phenylalanine or tryptophan, pointing to a likely read error. The gene calls are TRBV9 and TRBJ2-7; D gene ambiguous. The CDR3 contains 14 residues. Between the trimmed V and J ends, which lost 0 bases and 3 bases, there was a span of 10 bases. CDR1 is SGDLS and CDR2 is YYNGEE in the germline V gene. CDR3 in amino acids: CASSVGSSIYEQYL. Written as DNA, the CDR3 is TGTGCCAGCAGCGTAGGGAGCTCGATCTACGAGCAGTACCTC.

This clonotype was detected only a few times. The V and J genes are TRBV3-1 and TRBJ2-1; 10 bases map to TRBD2. Germline V lookup: CDR1 LGHDT, CDR2 YNNKEL (reference sequence). The CDR3 length is 16 residues. Trimming cost V 0 bases and J 7 bases; bases outside gene matches: 6. CDR3 sequence: CASSQERLAGVNEQFF. CDR3 bases: TGTGCCAGCAGCCAAGAGAGGCTAGCGGGGGTAAATGAGCAGTTCTTC.

This clonotype was counted many times. This rearrangement joins TRBV5-1 to TRBJ1-2, with D hard to call. The V end lost 1 base, the J end lost 0 bases, and 7 bases lay between the germline ends. This CDR3 spans 14 amino acids. The germline CDR1 and CDR2 sequences are SGHRS and YFSETQ. This CDR3 reads CASSLWAANYGYTF. In DNA form, the CDR3 reads TGCGCCAGCAGCTTGTGGGCAGCTAACTATGGCTACACCTTC. Complete variable domain (other parts from reference TRBV5-1 and TRBJ1-2): KAGVTQTPRYLIKTRGQQVTLSCSPISGHRSVSWYQQTPGQGLQFLFEYFSETQRNKGNFPGRFSGRQFSNSRSEMNVSTLELGDSALYLCASSLWAANYGYTFGSGTRLTVV.

This clonotype was observed a few times. This sequence joins TRBV5-1 and TRBJ1-6, with TRBD1 matching over 11 bases. This CDR3 spans 14 amino acids. Germline CDR1 is SGHRS and CDR2 is YFSETQ. With V trimmed by 2 bases and J by 9 bases, 1 base remained unmatched. The CDR3: CASSFGQGASPLHF. The CDR3 bases are TGCGCCAGCAGCTTCGGACAGGGGGCTTCACCCCTCCACTTT.

This clonotype occurred a few times. The V gene is TRBV5-1, the J gene TRBJ2-3; 13 nucleotides line up with TRBD2. This CDR3 has 18 residues. Germline-derived CDR1 and CDR2 are SGHRS and YFSETQ. The junction had 13 bases not matched to a gene; V was cut back by 7 bases and J by 2 bases. The CDR3 region has the DNA TGCGCCAGCGGAGGACTAGCGGGGGCTCTAGGACCCACAGATACGCAGTATTTT. This encodes CASGGLAGALGPTDTQYF. Together with reference TRBV5-1 and TRBJ2-3, the CDR3 gives the full variable domain: KAGVTQTPRYLIKTRGQQVTLSCSPISGHRSVSWYQQTPGQGLQFLFEYFSETQRNKGNFPGRFSGRQFSNSRSEMNVSTLELGDSALYLCASGGLAGALGPTDTQYFGPGTRLTVL.

This clonotype has a handful of counts. This sequence joins TRBV6-2 or TRBV6-3 and TRBJ2-7, with 13 bases fitting TRBD2. This CDR3 is 18 amino acids long. CDR1 is MNHEY, CDR2 SVGEGT, per germline. J lost 2 bases, V lost 2 bases, and 9 bases had no gene match. For the CDR3, the DNA is TGTGCCAGCAGTTACGAGGGACTAGCGGGAATCGATACCTACGAGCAGTACTTC. Translating gives CASSYEGLAGIDTYEQYF.

This clonotype showed up just a few times. The chain links TRBV7-9 to TRBJ2-2; no reliable D call. Between the trimmed V and J ends, which lost 3 bases and 4 bases, there was a span of 15 bases. Germline-derived CDR1 and CDR2 are SEHNR and FQNEAQ (reference sequence). This CDR3 spans 16 amino acids. This CDR3 reads CASSLKGRVVTGELFF. Written as DNA, the CDR3 is TGTGCCAGCAGCTTGAAGGGTAGGGTCGTCACCGGGGAGCTGTTTTTT. The full variable domain, its missing parts supplied by reference TRBV7-9 and TRBJ2-2, is DTGVSQNPRHKITKRGQNVTFRCDPISEHNRLYWYRQTLGQGPEFLTYFQNEAQLEKSRLLSDRFSAERPKGSFSTLEIQRTEQGDSAMYLCASSLKGRVVTGELFFGEGSRLTVL.

This clonotype showed up just a few times. This rearrangement joins TRBV3-1 to TRBJ1-1; D possibly corresponds to TRBD1 (6 bases). This CDR3 has 13 amino acids. Trimming pared 0 bases from V and 9 bases from J, leaving 11 bases between. The germline V gene encodes CDR1 LGHDT and CDR2 YNNKEL (reference sequence). CDR3 sequence reads: CASSQERRGKAFF. In DNA form, the CDR3 reads TGTGCCAGCAGCCAAGAACGGAGGGGGAAAGCTTTCTTT.

This chain joins TRBV12-3 or TRBV12-4 and TRBJ2-3, with D hard to call. V was clipped by 4 bases and J by 1 base, with 15 bases between them. The CDR3 runs 16 residues. As DNA, the CDR3 is TGTGCCAGCAGTTCAACAGACAACTCGGGCACAGATACGCAGTATTTT. Amino acids: CASSSTDNSGTDTQYF.

There are many counts of this clonotype. CDR3 coding DNA: TGCAGTGCTAGTAATCTAGCGGGAAGGGTAAATGAGCAGTTCTTC. Its protein product is CSASNLAGRVNEQFF. This chain uses TRBV20-1 with TRBJ2-1; the match to TRBD2 covers 9 bases. Germline assignment: CDR1 DFQATT and CDR2 SNEGSKA (reference sequence). CDR3 length: 15 amino acids. The trim removed 3 bases at V and 7 bases at J, leaving 10 bases unmatched.

This clonotype was detected many times. The rearrangement uses TRBV9 and TRBJ2-1, with no clear D. The germline V gene encodes CDR1 SGDLS and CDR2 YYNGEE. The V end lost 0 bases, the J end lost 0 bases, and 7 bases lay between the germline ends. This CDR3 is built from 15 residues. CDR3 sequence: CASSVEAGSYNEQFF. The CDR3 DNA follows: TGTGCCAGCAGCGTAGAGGCAGGCTCCTACAATGAGCAGTTCTTC.

This clonotype was seen a few times. The rearrangement links TRBV7-8 to TRBJ2-1; 14 bases align to TRBD2. V dropped 5 bases and J dropped 4; count of bases not matched to a gene: 13. This CDR3 has 19 amino acids. Germline CDR1 is SGHVS and CDR2 is FQNEAQ. The CDR3 DNA sequence: TGTGCCAGCAGCGCGAGACTAGCGGGAGGGCCGCCGAGGTACAATGAGCAGTTCTTC. This encodes CASSARLAGGPPRYNEQFF.

This clonotype was seen a single time. J is TRBJ2-7 and V is TRBV6-2 or TRBV6-3, with 7 bases that match TRBD1. The germline CDR1 and CDR2 sequences are MNHEY and SVGEGT. The CDR3 loop spans 13 amino acids. V dropped 7 bases and J dropped 2; count of bases not matched to a gene: 5. For the CDR3, the DNA is TGTGCCAGCAAAGGGGGACAGCCCTACGAGCAGTACTTC. Amino acids: CASKGGQPYEQYF.

This chain joins TRBV6-5 and TRBJ2-7, with a possible D match to TRBD1 (6 bases). The V end was cut by 6 bases, the J end by 5 bases, with 11 bases between. This CDR3 region has 12 residues. Germline-derived CDR1 and CDR2 are MNHEY and SVGAGI. The CDR3 protein is CASSQDSNEQYF. The DNA of the CDR3 is TGTGCCAGCAGCCAGGACAGCAACGAGCAGTACTTC.

This chain uses TRBV11-2 with TRBJ2-1; TRBD2 matches 12 bases. Germline CDR1 reads SGHAT; CDR2 reads FQNNGV. This CDR3 is built from 18 residues. Trimming cost V 4 bases and J 0 bases; bases outside gene matches: 7. The CDR3 DNA reads TGTGCCAGCAGCTCTGGACTAGCGGGGCCAAGCTCCTACAATGAGCAGTTCTTC. Amino acid sequence: CASSSGLAGPSSYNEQFF.

This clonotype was observed a handful of times. The CDR3 DNA is TGCGCCAGCAGCTTGGGACACGGAAAATCCGGAAACACCATATATTTT. Amino acids: CASSLGHGKSGNTIYF. The gene calls are TRBV5-1 and TRBJ1-3; unclear D gene. Germline V gene lookup returns CDR1 SGHRS and CDR2 YFSETQ. The germline V and J ends were trimmed by 0 bases and 4 bases, with 14 bases remaining between them. The CDR3 length is 16 residues. Based on the CDR3 plus reference TRBV5-1 and TRBJ1-3, the full variable domain is KAGVTQTPRYLIKTRGQQVTLSCSPISGHRSVSWYQQTPGQGLQFLFEYFSETQRNKGNFPGRFSGRQFSNSRSEMNVSTLELGDSALYLCASSLGHGKSGNTIYFGEGSWLTVV.

This clonotype has only a few counts. The rearrangement uses TRBV27 and TRBJ2-7; D unresolved. Between the trimmed V and J ends, which lost 4 bases and 5 bases, there was a span of 12 bases. The germline V gene has CDR1 MNHEY and CDR2 SMNVEV (reference sequence). The CDR3 runs to 13 residues. This CDR3 is CASSSQSKNEQYF. The CDR3 DNA reads TGTGCCAGCAGTTCACAGTCAAAAAACGAGCAGTACTTC.

The gene calls are TRBV6-6 and TRBJ2-1; 8 bases line up with TRBD1. The germline V gene has CDR1 MNHNY and CDR2 SVGAGI (reference sequence). The CDR3 totals 14 residues. V trimming: 2 bases; J trimming: 6 bases; junction bases outside the gene matches: 3. The CDR3 loop reads CASSYRTGSNEQFF. CDR3 in DNA: TGTGCCAGCAGTTACAGGACAGGGAGCAATGAGCAGTTCTTC.

This clonotype has a handful of counts. The rearrangement links TRBV18 to TRBJ1-1; D perhaps matches TRBD1 (6 bases). This CDR3 contains 16 residues. Trimming left V 3 bases short and J 4 bases short, with 18 bases between. CDR1 and CDR2 from the germline V gene are KGHSH and LQKENI. The CDR3 protein is CASSPTSGGRRTEAFF. The CDR3 region has the DNA TGTGCCAGCTCACCCACCTCGGGGGGCAGGCGCACTGAAGCTTTCTTT.

Only a few counts were recorded for this clonotype. The V call is TRBV5-6, the J call TRBJ2-1; no firm D call. The germline CDR1 and CDR2 sequences are SGHDT and YYEEEE. Trimming took 2 bases from V and 8 from J, leaving 8 bases between them. The CDR3 sequence is 12 residues long. CDR3 sequence reads: CASSLSGYEQFF. Here the CDR3 DNA reads TGTGCCAGCAGCTTAAGTGGCTATGAGCAGTTCTTC.